These 18 T cell receptor beta chains were sequenced from one sample in a study of CD8 T cells in ankylosing spondylitis. TCRdb called the 5' RACE reads again in MiXCR, with one record for every CDR3 protein. The data hold about 220,000 distinct CDR3 sequences, with around 16% observed a single time. Study-wide results and limits: Blood of patients with ankylosing spondylitis appeared to be characterized by a TCR beta motif of seven or eight highly homologous variants.

No antigen has been assigned to these receptors. The sequenced sample consisted of blood, either unsorted or a sorted T cell fraction (not recorded which). The receptors stem from a male donor with ankylosing spondylitis.

This clonotype has only a few counts. V usage is TRBV19 and J usage is TRBJ2-1, with D possibly being TRBD1 (6 bases). The germline V and J ends were trimmed by 5 bases and 5 bases, with 13 bases remaining between them. Germline CDR1 LNHDA, CDR2 SQIVND (reference sequence). The CDR3 has 14 residues. CDR3 sequence reads: CASSHGTSNNEQFF. The CDR3 nucleotides read TGTGCCAGTAGTCACGGGACATCTAACAATGAGCAGTTCTTC.

Written as DNA, the CDR3 is TGTGCCAGCAGCTTAGAACTAGCGGGGTCCATGACAGATACGCAGTATTTT. Encoded protein: CASSLELAGSMTDTQYF. The rearrangement links TRBV7-9 to TRBJ2-3; 10 bases line up with TRBD2. V lost 1 base, J lost 3 bases, and 7 bases stayed unmatched. There are 17 residues in the CDR3. CDR1 and CDR2 from the germline V gene are SEHNR and FQNEAQ (reference sequence).

This clonotype was observed a few times. The genes are TRBV19 and TRBJ1-5; 11 nucleotides match TRBD1. J gave up 7 bases and V 2 bases, and 4 bases lay outside the gene matches. This CDR3 comprises 15 residues. The germline CDR1 and CDR2 sequences are LNHDA and SQIVND (reference sequence). The CDR3 sequence is CASSITGTGGQPQHF. CDR3 DNA: TGTGCCAGTAGTATAACTGGGACAGGGGGACAGCCCCAGCATTTT. The variable domain in full, with the rest retrieved from reference TRBV19 and TRBJ1-5, is DGGITQSPKYLFRKEGQNVTLSCEQNLNHDAMYWYRQDPGQGLRLIYYSQIVNDFQKGDIAEGYSVSREKKESFPLTVTSAQKNPTAFYLCASSITGTGGQPQHFGDGTRLSIL.

The table lists this clonotype with a few counts. This chain uses TRBV12-3 or TRBV12-4 with TRBJ2-5; 8 nucleotides line up with TRBD1. The CDR3 is 14 residues long. J was trimmed by 0 bases and V by 7 bases; bases with no gene match: 4. CDR3 sequence: CASTMDRDQETQYF. CDR3 DNA sequence: TGTGCCAGCACTATGGACAGGGACCAAGAGACCCAGTACTTC.

This clonotype was seen a handful of times. This rearrangement joins TRBV28 to TRBJ1-5, with D possibly TRBD1 on 5 matching bases. The CDR3 runs to 14 residues. V lost 3 bases to trimming and J lost 3 bases, with 9 bases between them. Germline V gene data show CDR1 as MDHEN and CDR2 as SYDVKM. CDR3 in amino acids: CASSFPGTNQPQHF. The CDR3 DNA follows: TGTGCCAGCAGTTTCCCGGGGACCAATCAGCCCCAGCATTTT.

The gene calls are TRBV28 and TRBJ2-3, with 9 bases matching TRBD1. The CDR3 loop spans 14 amino acids. The V gene's germline CDR1 is MDHEN and CDR2 SYDVKM. Losses at the gene ends were 5 bases for V and 6 bases for J; bases not matched to a gene: 6. The CDR3 loop reads CASSLQGAWDTQYF. As DNA, the CDR3 is TGTGCCAGCAGTCTACAGGGGGCTTGGGATACGCAGTATTTT.

The chain employs TRBV12-3 or TRBV12-4 and TRBJ2-1; TRBD2 agrees at 7 bases. This CDR3 spans 17 amino acids. J was trimmed by 6 bases and V by 3 bases; bases with no gene match: 14. The CDR3 DNA is TGTGCCAGCAGTTTGGCGGGCCCTAGCGGCCCCCTCAATGAGCAGTTCTTC. Its translation is CASSLAGPSGPLNEQFF.

This clonotype was detected only a few times. The chain carries TRBV28 and TRBJ1-2; 7 nucleotides agree with TRBD1. Germline V CDR1 and CDR2: MDHEN, SYDVKM. After removal of 5 bases from V and 4 bases from J, the junction contained 10 bases not matched to a gene. The CDR3 loop spans 15 amino acids. CDR3 bases: TGTGCCAGCAGTCCTCCGGGACAGACAGTCTATGGCTACACCTTC. This encodes CASSPPGQTVYGYTF.

The chain has TRBV4-1 and TRBJ2-3; TRBD2 agrees at 7 bases. Germline loops: CDR1 MGHRA, CDR2 YSYEKL. The junction had 9 bases not matched to a gene; V was cut back by 6 bases and J by 0 bases. The CDR3 length is 16 residues. CDR3 coding DNA: TGCGCCAGCAGGAAGCGGGATACCTCTAGCACAGATACGCAGTATTTT. It specifies CASRKRDTSSTDTQYF.

The rearrangement uses TRBV28 and TRBJ2-1; D may be TRBD1 (6 bases). This CDR3 spans 16 amino acids. CDR1 and CDR2 from the germline V gene are MDHEN and SYDVKM. Trimming shortened V by 5 bases and J by 0 bases, and 14 bases separated the two germline ends. CDR3 in amino acids: CASSPRTAASYNEQFF. The CDR3 DNA follows: TGTGCCAGCAGTCCCCGGACAGCCGCCTCCTACAATGAGCAGTTCTTC.

The table lists this clonotype with a few counts. The chain has TRBV13 and TRBJ2-1; D is ambiguous. The CDR3 is 14 amino acids. V was shortened by 1 base and J by 10 bases, with 14 bases between the two germline ends. CDR1 is PRHDT, CDR2 FYEKMQ, per germline (reference sequence). CDR3 region: CASSLVSGVAEQFF. In DNA, the CDR3 is TGTGCCAGCAGCTTAGTGTCTGGAGTAGCCGAGCAGTTCTTC.

This clonotype has more than one count but fewer than ten. V gene TRBV11-2 combines with J gene TRBJ2-5, with 13 positions matching TRBD2. This CDR3 spans 15 amino acids. Germline lookup yields CDR1 SGHAT and CDR2 FQNNGV. V was pared by 5 bases and J by 3 bases, with 3 bases of the junction left unmatched. CDR3 DNA sequence: TGTGCCAGCAGCGCACTAGCGGGGGGGAAAGAGACCCAGTACTTC. Translated, it gives CASSALAGGKETQYF.

The chain joins TRBV7-9 to TRBJ2-5; D might be TRBD1 or TRBD2, each matching 5 bases. Germline CDR1 SEHNR, CDR2 FQNEAQ (reference sequence). CDR3 size: 15 residues. Deletions cut 6 bases from V and 5 bases from J, with 19 bases between. CDR3: CASSPGPGLWETQYF. The CDR3 DNA follows: TGTGCCAGCAGTCCGGGGCCGGGTTTATGGGAGACCCAGTACTTC. Supplemented by reference TRBV7-9 and TRBJ2-5, the full variable domain reads DTGVSQNPRHKITKRGQNVTFRCDPISEHNRLYWYRQTLGQGPEFLTYFQNEAQLEKSRLLSDRFSAERPKGSFSTLEIQRTEQGDSAMYLCASSPGPGLWETQYFGPGTRLLVL.

This clonotype was counted only a few times. V gene TRBV7-9 combines with J gene TRBJ1-1; no reliable D call. The CDR3 has 12 residues. Trimming pared 5 bases from V and 7 bases from J, leaving 11 bases between. Per germline, CDR1 SEHNR and CDR2 FQNEAQ (reference sequence). This chain's CDR3 is CASSLIYLEAFF. The DNA for the CDR3 is TGTGCCAGCAGCCTTATTTATCTTGAAGCTTTCTTT. Full variable domain (outside the CDR3, taken from reference TRBV7-9 and TRBJ1-1): DTGVSQNPRHKITKRGQNVTFRCDPISEHNRLYWYRQTLGQGPEFLTYFQNEAQLEKSRLLSDRFSAERPKGSFSTLEIQRTEQGDSAMYLCASSLIYLEAFFGQGTRLTVV.

CDR3 sequence (DNA): TGTGCCATCAGTGAGTCTGAGATAAACTATGGCTACACCTTC. This sequence encodes CAISESEINYGYTF. The V call is TRBV10-3, the J call TRBJ1-2; D gene unclear. This CDR3 contains 14 residues. From germline, CDR1 is ENHRY and CDR2 SYGVKD. V lost 0 bases and J 2 bases, leaving 7 bases between the germline ends.

The chain has TRBV7-6 and TRBJ2-1, with TRBD2 matching over 12 bases. Trimming took 2 bases from V and 6 from J; bases not matched to a gene: 11. This CDR3 region has 18 residues. Germline V gene data show CDR1 as SGHVS and CDR2 as FNYEAQ. In nucleotides, the CDR3 is TGTGCCAGCAGCTTAAGTCCCTCTCTAGCGGGAGGGCCCAATGAGCAGTTCTTC. Translated: CASSLSPSLAGGPNEQFF.

The chain is built from TRBV28 and TRBJ2-5; no clear D gene. Germline loops: CDR1 MDHEN, CDR2 SYDVKM. V lost 0 bases and J 4 bases, leaving 9 bases between the germline ends. This CDR3 spans 14 amino acids. In DNA form, the CDR3 reads TGTGCCAGCAGTTTATGGGGCAGATCAGAGACCCAGTACTTC. This translates into CASSLWGRSETQYF. The variable domain in full, with the rest retrieved from reference TRBV28 and TRBJ2-5, is DVKVTQSSRYLVKRTGEKVFLECVQDMDHENMFWYRQDPGLGLRLIYFSYDVKMKEKGDIPEGYSVSREKKERFSLILESASTNQTSMYLCASSLWGRSETQYFGPGTRLLVL.

This clonotype was counted ten times or more. J is TRBJ2-3 and V is TRBV5-6; D is perhaps TRBD2 (6 bases). The CDR3 loop spans 15 amino acids. CDR1 is SGHDT, CDR2 YYEEEE, per germline. Between the trimmed V and J ends, which lost 4 bases and 0 bases, there was a span of 12 bases. The CDR3 bases are TGTGCCAGCAGCAGCCCGGGGGAGAGCACAGATACGCAGTATTTT. This codes for CASSSPGESTDTQYF.